Below, 19 T cell receptor beta chains from the same sample are listed, as sequenced in a study of blood T cell repertoires in COVID-19. The assay was immunoSEQ multiplex PCR, and TCRdb's table has in-frame clones only and misses some. Here the sample spans approximately 210,000 clones, about 88% being singletons. The sequencing input was peripheral blood. All receptors derive from a woman in her 40s with acute or convalescent COVID-19.

J is TRBJ1-5 and V is TRBV21-1; TRBD1, as called in the table, went unchecked against the DNA. TRBV21-1 is an annotated pseudogene. This CDR3 region has 13 residues. The CDR3 nucleotides read TGTGCCAGCCCAGGGATTAGCAATCAGCCCCAGCATTTT. This sequence encodes CASPGISNQPQHF.

V usage is TRBV2 and J usage is TRBJ1-2; maybe TRBD1 (5 bases). Per germline, CDR1 SNHLY and CDR2 FYNNEI. V shed 2 bases and J shed 2 bases, with 12 bases lying between them. The CDR3 loop spans 15 amino acids. CDR3 nucleotides: TGTGCCAGCAGTGAAATGAGGACAACCAACTATGGCTACACCTTC. Translated: CASSEMRTTNYGYTF. The variable domain in full, with the rest retrieved from reference TRBV2 and TRBJ1-2, is EPEVTQTPSHQVTQMGQEVILRCVPISNHLYFYWYRQILGQKVEFLVSFYNNEISEKSEIFDDQFSVERPDGSNFTLKIRSTKLEDSAMYFCASSEMRTTNYGYTFGSGTRLTVV.

This chain links TRBV10-1 with TRBJ2-1; weak D call: TRBD2 (5 bases). CDR1 and CDR2 from the germline V gene are WNHNN and SYGVQD (reference sequence). Trimming removed 7 bases from V and 5 bases from J, with 15 bases in between. The CDR3 extends over 14 amino acids. CDR3 in amino acids: CASKLRVPHNEQFF. The CDR3 DNA reads TGCGCCAGCAAGTTGAGGGTCCCACACAATGAGCAGTTCTTC.

The chain couples TRBV9 to TRBJ2-1, with a tentative D call TRBD2 (7 bases). The V gene's germline CDR1 is SGDLS and CDR2 YYNGEE. Trimming took off 0 bases at V and 10 bases at J, with 17 bases between the two ends. The CDR3 is 15 residues long. CDR3 DNA: TGTGCCAGCAGCGTAGGTGCGGGGGCCAAGCGGGAGCAGTTCTTC. It yields the protein CASSVGAGAKREQFF.

This clone has only one observation. The CDR3 protein is CASQGSNQPQHF. DNA of the CDR3: TGTGCCAGCCAGGGGAGCAATCAGCCCCAGCATTTT. V and J are TRBV2 and TRBJ1-5, with D tentatively TRBD1 (6 bases). CDR3 size: 12 residues. Germline-derived CDR1 and CDR2 are SNHLY and FYNNEI. With 8 bases removed from V and 1 base from J, the gap between germline ends came to 6 bases.

This clone appeared once. The rearrangement links TRBV7-8 to TRBJ2-5; D perhaps matches TRBD2 (5 bases). The CDR3 covers 13 residues. Germline assignment: CDR1 SGHVS and CDR2 FQNEAQ. V lost 3 bases and J lost 2, with 7 bases in between. The CDR3 protein is CASSLRAQETQYF. The CDR3 DNA reads as TGTGCCAGCAGCTTGCGGGCACAAGAGACCCAGTACTTC.

The CDR3 reads CASRRRGTGNTIYF. The CDR3 bases are TGTGCCAGCAGGAGGCGAGGAACCGGAAACACCATATATTTT. V and J are TRBV2 and TRBJ1-3; the D is unclear. The CDR3 contains 14 residues. Between the trimmed V and J ends, which lost 6 bases and 4 bases, there was a span of 13 bases. The V gene's germline CDR1 is SNHLY and CDR2 FYNNEI.

This chain connects TRBV11-3 to TRBJ1-1, with TRBD1 identical over 7 bases. The CDR3 runs 14 residues. Losses at the gene ends were 3 bases for V and 1 base for J; bases not matched to a gene: 2. CDR1 SGHNT and CDR2 YENEEA come from the germline V gene. This CDR3 reads CASSLGQKNTEAFF. The CDR3 nucleotides read TGTGCCAGCAGCTTGGGACAGAAGAACACTGAAGCTTTCTTT.

The chain links TRBV29-1 to TRBJ1-1; weak D call: TRBD1 (6 bases). This CDR3 spans 13 amino acids. With 3 bases removed from V and 4 bases from J, the gap between germline ends came to 12 bases. The germline V gene has CDR1 SQVTM and CDR2 ANQGSEA. DNA of the CDR3: TGCAGCGTTGACCGGGGGGCGGGCACTGAAGCTTTCTTT. It translates to CSVDRGAGTEAFF.

This chain connects TRBV5-6 to TRBJ1-5; 8 bases are a match to TRBD1. Germline V lookup: CDR1 SGHDT, CDR2 YYEEEE. V trimming: 1 base; J trimming: 6 bases; junction bases outside the gene matches: 9. This CDR3 has 16 amino acids. The CDR3: CASSLRQGASSQPQHF. The CDR3 coding sequence is TGTGCCAGCAGCTTGAGGCAGGGGGCGTCGAGTCAGCCCCAGCATTTT.

The chain is built from TRBV19 and TRBJ1-2; 7 positions match TRBD1. The trim removed 5 bases at V and 4 bases at J, leaving 7 bases unmatched. Looked up from germline, CDR1 is LNHDA and CDR2 is SQIVND (reference sequence). This CDR3 contains 14 residues. CDR3: CASSQGGRGYGYTF. In DNA form, the CDR3 reads TGTGCCAGTAGTCAAGGGGGCAGGGGCTATGGCTACACCTTC.

This clone was recorded once. The gene calls are TRBV2 and TRBJ2-5; the match to TRBD1 covers 9 bases. The germline V gene has CDR1 SNHLY and CDR2 FYNNEI. The CDR3 spans 15 residues. V shed 6 bases and J 5 bases; nucleotides not matched to a gene: 10. The CDR3 bases are TGTGCCAGCAGGGGGGGACAGGGAGCGGAGGAGACCCAGTACTTC. It translates to CASRGGQGAEETQYF.

V is TRBV12-2 and J is TRBJ1-5; TRBD1 is the table's D call and was not checked against the DNA. TRBV12-2 is marked as a pseudogene. The CDR3 contains 16 residues. This CDR3 is CASRTPGKLGSQPQHF. The CDR3 bases are TGTGCAAGTCGCACCCCAGGGAAATTGGGTAGTCAGCCCCAGCATTTT.

The gene calls are TRBV6-1 and TRBJ2-3; 7 bases match TRBD2. This CDR3 has 16 amino acids. Trimming took 3 bases from V and 5 from J; bases not matched to a gene: 11. Germline CDR1 is MNHNS and CDR2 is SASEGT. The CDR3 DNA sequence: TGTGCCAGCAGTGACGGCAGGACTAGGCAAATAGATACGCAGTATTTT. Residues: CASSDGRTRQIDTQYF.

The rearrangement uses TRBV24-1 and TRBJ2-2, with a tentative D call TRBD1 (6 bases). This CDR3 region has 15 residues. V was trimmed by 3 bases and J by 4 bases, leaving 11 bases between them. CDR1 and CDR2 from the germline V gene are KGHDR and SFDVKD. CDR3 sequence: CATSDVGRGTGELFF. The CDR3 coding sequence is TGTGCCACCAGTGATGTTGGCAGGGGCACCGGGGAGCTGTTTTTT.

V and J are TRBV7-2 and TRBJ1-5, with 8 nucleotides matching TRBD1. V shed 1 base, J shed 4 bases, and the junction held 6 bases outside the gene matches. This CDR3 is 16 amino acids long. Germline V gene lookup returns CDR1 SGHTA and CDR2 FQGNSA. The CDR3 sequence: CASSLVSGGSNQPQHF. The CDR3 coding sequence is TGTGCCAGCAGCTTAGTTTCAGGGGGCTCGAATCAGCCCCAGCATTTT.

The genes are TRBV5-1 and TRBJ1-1; D is uncertain. Trimming stripped 2 bases from V and 7 bases from J, with 12 bases between. This CDR3 is 13 amino acids long. Germline V gene sequence: CDR1 SGHRS, CDR2 YFSETQ. Here the CDR3 reads CASSLPQTGEAFF. Written as DNA, the CDR3 is TGCGCCAGCAGCTTACCTCAGACGGGTGAAGCTTTCTTT.

The gene calls are TRBV2 and TRBJ1-1; TRBD1 matches at 7 bases. Germline V gene sequence: CDR1 SNHLY, CDR2 FYNNEI. After removal of 6 bases from V and 4 bases from J, the junction contained 8 bases not matched to a gene. CDR3 length: 14 residues. The CDR3 DNA reads TGTGCCAGCAGCCCAGGGGGTTGGGGCACTGAAGCTTTCTTT. It is translated as CASSPGGWGTEAFF.

This chain links TRBV7-3 with TRBJ2-1; 8 bases agree with TRBD1. Germline-derived CDR1 and CDR2 are SGHTA and FQGTGA. With 3 bases clipped from V and 8 bases from J, the junction kept 9 bases outside the gene matches. The CDR3 totals 15 residues. CDR3 sequence: CASSLTGAFEDEQFF. DNA for the CDR3: TGTGCCAGCAGCTTGACAGGGGCGTTCGAGGATGAGCAGTTCTTC.